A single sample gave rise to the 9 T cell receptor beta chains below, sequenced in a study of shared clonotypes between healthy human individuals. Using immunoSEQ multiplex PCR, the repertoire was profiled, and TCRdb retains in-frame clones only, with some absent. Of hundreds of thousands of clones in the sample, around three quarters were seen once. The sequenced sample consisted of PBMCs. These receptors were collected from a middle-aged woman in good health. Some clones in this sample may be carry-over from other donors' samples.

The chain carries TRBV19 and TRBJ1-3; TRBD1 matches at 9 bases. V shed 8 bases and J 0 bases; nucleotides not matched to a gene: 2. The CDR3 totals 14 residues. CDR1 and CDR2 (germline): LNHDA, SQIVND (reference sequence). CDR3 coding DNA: TGTGCCAGTCGGGACAGGGACTCTGGAAACACCATATATTTT. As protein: CASRDRDSGNTIYF.

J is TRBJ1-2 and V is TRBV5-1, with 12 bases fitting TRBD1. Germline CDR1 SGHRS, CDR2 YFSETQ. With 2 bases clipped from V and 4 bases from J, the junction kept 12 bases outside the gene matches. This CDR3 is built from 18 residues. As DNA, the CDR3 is TGCGCCAGCAGCTTTACGGGACAGGGGGCTTTCGGGCCCTATGGCTACACCTTC. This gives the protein CASSFTGQGAFGPYGYTF.

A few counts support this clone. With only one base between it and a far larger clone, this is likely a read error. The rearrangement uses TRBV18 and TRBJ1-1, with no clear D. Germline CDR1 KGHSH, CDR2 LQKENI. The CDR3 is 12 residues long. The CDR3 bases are TGTGCCAGCTCACCACAGGGTGCTGAAGCTTCCTTT. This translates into CASSPQGAEASF.

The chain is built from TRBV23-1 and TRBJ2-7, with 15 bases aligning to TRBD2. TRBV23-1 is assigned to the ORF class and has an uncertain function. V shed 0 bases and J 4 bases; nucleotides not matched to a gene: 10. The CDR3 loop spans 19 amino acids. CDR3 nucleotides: TGCGCCAGCAGTCAATCGGGGACTAGCGGGAGGCCCCGGGAGTACGAGCAGTACTTC. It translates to CASSQSGTSGRPREYEQYF.

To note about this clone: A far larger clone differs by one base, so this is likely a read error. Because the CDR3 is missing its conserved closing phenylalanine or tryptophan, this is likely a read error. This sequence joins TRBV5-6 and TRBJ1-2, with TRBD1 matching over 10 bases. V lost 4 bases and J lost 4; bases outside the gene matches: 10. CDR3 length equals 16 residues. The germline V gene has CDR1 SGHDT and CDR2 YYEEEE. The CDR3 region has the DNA TGTGCCAGCAGCCTATGGGGGACAGGGGATTCCTATGGCTACACCTCC. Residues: CASSLWGTGDSYGYTS.

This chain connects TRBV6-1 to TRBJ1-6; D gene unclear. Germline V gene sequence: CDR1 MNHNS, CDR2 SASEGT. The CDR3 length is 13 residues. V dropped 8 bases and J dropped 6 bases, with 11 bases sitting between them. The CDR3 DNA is TGTGCCAGCCTGTGGGAGGTTAATTCACCCCTCCACTTT. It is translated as CASLWEVNSPLHF.

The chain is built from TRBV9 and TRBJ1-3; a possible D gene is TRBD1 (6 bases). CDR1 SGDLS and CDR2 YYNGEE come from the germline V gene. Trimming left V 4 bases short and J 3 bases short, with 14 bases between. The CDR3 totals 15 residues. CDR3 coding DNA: TGTGCCAGCAGCATAAGGGGGACGGATGGAAACACCATATATTTT. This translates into CASSIRGTDGNTIYF.

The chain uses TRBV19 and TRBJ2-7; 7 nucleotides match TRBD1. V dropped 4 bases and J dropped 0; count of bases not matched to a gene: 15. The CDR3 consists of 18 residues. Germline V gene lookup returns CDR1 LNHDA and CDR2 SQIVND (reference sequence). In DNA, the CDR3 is TGTGCCAGTAGTACCCAATTAGCCGGGACAGCCACCTCCTACGAGCAGTACTTC. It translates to CASSTQLAGTATSYEQYF.

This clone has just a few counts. This chain's CDR3 is CASSPGTGGNNEQFF. Here the CDR3 DNA reads TGCGCCAGCAGCCCAGGGACGGGAGGGAACAATGAGCAGTTCTTC. V gene TRBV4-3 combines with J gene TRBJ2-1; TRBD2 agrees at 8 bases. CDR3 length: 15 residues. V shed 4 bases, J shed 5 bases, and the junction held 7 bases outside the gene matches. Germline lookup yields CDR1 LGHNA and CDR2 YSLEER.